This T cell receptor (beta chain) was identified during a study of identical twins. Points from the study as a whole: Models underestimated out-of-frame TCR alpha sharing in monozygotic twins. Because invariant MAIT and iNKT cells could be present, zero-insertion analyses could be partly confounded. Conclusions came from cross-sectional statistical analysis, not from following the same donors.

V shed 4 bases and J 9 bases; nucleotides not matched to a gene: 10. The CDR3 is made up of 14 amino acids. Per germline, CDR1 LGHDT and CDR2 YNNKEL (reference sequence). In TCRdb, the 5' RACE reads were re-called with MiXCR into one record per CDR3 protein. Here the sample spans about 260,000 distinct CDR3 sequences, approximately 7% being singletons. Only a few counts were recorded for this clonotype. The target antigen is unknown. This sample was shared with a second study, whose subject was yellow fever vaccine responses in identical twins.

The gene calls are TRBV3-1 and TRBJ2-5; 8 nucleotides match TRBD2. The sample was memory (CD45RO+) T cells sorted from blood. The receptor comes from a woman aged 18-29 years in good health. As DNA, the CDR3 is TGTGCCAGCAGCCGACAGCGGGGGACCCTGGCCCAGTACTTC. It is translated as CASSRQRGTLAQYF.